This T cell receptor (beta chain) is from a study of cytomegalovirus exposure and HLA in healthy donors. Germline CDR1 is MGHDK and CDR2 is SYGVNS. Trimming shortened V by 7 bases and J by 2 bases, and 9 bases separated the two germline ends. The CDR3 is 14 residues long. This clone was found a few times. Its target is not known. Study-wide results and limits: Among TCR beta chains, those listed as cytomegalovirus-associated numbered some 160. From TCR beta sequences, most subjects' HLA-A and HLA-B alleles were reportedly predicted accurately.

PCR amplification relied on 60 Vbeta primers (plus 13 Jbeta primers). The data were produced by immunoSEQ multiplex PCR, yet TCRdb's version contains in-frame clones alone and is incomplete. Of 150,000 to 200,000 clones listed, 82% are singletons. The sample consisted of PBMCs. The TCR sequence derives from a woman younger than 30 in good health and CMV-seronegative. The chain uses TRBV25-1 and TRBJ2-6; tentative D call: TRBD2 (6 bases). The CDR3, as DNA: TGTGCCAGCATGGGGGGAACTGGGGCCAACGTCCTGACTTTC. Protein product: CASMGGTGANVLTF.